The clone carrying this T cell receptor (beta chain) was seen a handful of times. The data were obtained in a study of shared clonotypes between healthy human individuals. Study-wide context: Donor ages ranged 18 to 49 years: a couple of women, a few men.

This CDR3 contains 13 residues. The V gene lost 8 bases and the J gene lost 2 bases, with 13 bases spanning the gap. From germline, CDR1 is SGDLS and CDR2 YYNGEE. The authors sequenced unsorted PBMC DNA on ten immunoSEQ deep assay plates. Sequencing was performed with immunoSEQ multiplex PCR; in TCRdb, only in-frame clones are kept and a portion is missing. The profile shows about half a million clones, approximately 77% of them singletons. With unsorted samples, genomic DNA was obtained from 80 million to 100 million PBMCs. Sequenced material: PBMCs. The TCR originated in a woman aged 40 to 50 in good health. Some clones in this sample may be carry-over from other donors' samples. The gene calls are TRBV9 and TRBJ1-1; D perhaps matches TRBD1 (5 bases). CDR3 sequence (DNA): TGTGCCAGTGGGATGGGGGTTAACACTGAAGCTTTCTTT. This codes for CASGMGVNTEAFF.